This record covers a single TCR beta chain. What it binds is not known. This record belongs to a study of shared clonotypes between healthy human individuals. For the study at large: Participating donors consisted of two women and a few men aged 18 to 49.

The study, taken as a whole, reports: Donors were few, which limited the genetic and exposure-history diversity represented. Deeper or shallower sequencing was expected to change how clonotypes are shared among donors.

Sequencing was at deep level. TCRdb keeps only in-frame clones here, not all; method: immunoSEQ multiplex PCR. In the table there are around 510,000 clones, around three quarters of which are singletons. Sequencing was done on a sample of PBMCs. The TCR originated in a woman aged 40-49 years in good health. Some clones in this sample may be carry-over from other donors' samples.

The CDR3 sequence: CASSSTGRGRSYEQYF. The DNA for the CDR3 is TGTGCCAGCAGTTCGACCGGGCGGGGACGTTCCTACGAGCAGTACTTC. V is TRBV28 and J is TRBJ2-7, with D possibly matching TRBD2 (6 bases). Trimming cost V 4 bases and J 1 base, with 17 bases left between them. From germline, CDR1 is MDHEN and CDR2 SYDVKM. The CDR3 loop spans 16 amino acids. Full variable domain (remainder filled in from reference TRBV28 and TRBJ2-7): DVKVTQSSRYLVKRTGEKVFLECVQDMDHENMFWYRQDPGLGLRLIYFSYDVKMKEKGDIPEGYSVSREKKERFSLILESASTNQTSMYLCASSSTGRGRSYEQYFGPGTRLTVT.